This section outlines one T cell receptor beta chain sequence together with its context. What it recognizes is unknown. Trimming pared 5 bases from V and 1 base from J, leaving 12 bases between. This CDR3 comprises 16 residues. Germline V CDR1 and CDR2: SGHAT, FQNNGV. The time point was: cycle 4 day 1 (C4D1), after 5 to 7 weeks of nivolumab. Relapse was seen in all patients after autologous stem cell transplantation, and brentuximab vedotin exposure was variable. The sample originates from a study of PD-1 blockade in classical Hodgkin lymphoma. Study context: Intravenous delivery of nivolumab at 3 mg/kg to patients occurred every 2 weeks.

Study-level findings and limits: CD4+ TCR diversity rose significantly by C4D1, and CD8+ TCR diversity did not. What drove the repertoire differences, possibly disease activity or prior therapy, has not been defined.

Only in-frame clones appear in the TCRdb table, and some are missing; sequencing was by immunoSEQ multiplex PCR. This table has about 44,000 clones, around 64% appearing once. The TCR originated in a human donor with classical Hodgkin lymphoma. This specimen was peripheral blood mononuclear cells (PBMCs), taken before the fourth cycle of nivolumab. The chain has TRBV11-2 and TRBJ1-6, with D uncertain. In DNA form, the CDR3 reads TGTGCCAGCAGCGGATTCGGTAGTTCCTATAATTCACCCCTCCACTTT. It translates to CASSGFGSSYNSPLHF.